These 20 T cell receptor beta chains were sequenced from one sample in a study of identical twins. TCRdb recomputed calls from the 5' RACE reads with MiXCR, one row per CDR3 protein. The data contain about 250,000 distinct CDR3 sequences, around 15% of them seen just once; the ten biggest clones take up around 8.3%. Material: memory (CD45RO+) T cells sorted from blood. The receptors originated from a woman aged 18-35 years in good health.

This rearrangement joins TRBV3-1 to TRBJ1-2, with a tentative D call TRBD1 (5 bases). CDR1 is LGHDT, CDR2 YNNKEL, per germline (reference sequence). The CDR3 sequence is 13 residues long. The V end lost 4 bases, the J end lost 6 bases, and 12 bases lay between the germline ends. CDR3 sequence (DNA): TGTGCCAGCAGCCGGGGCACGGTTAATGGCTACACCTTC. It yields the protein CASSRGTVNGYTF. The whole variable domain, remainder taken from reference TRBV3-1 and TRBJ1-2, is DTAVSQTPKYLVTQMGNDKSIKCEQNLGHDTMYWYKQDSKKFLKIMFSYNNKELIINETVPNRFSPKSPDKAHLNLHINSLELGDSAVYFCASSRGTVNGYTFGSGTRLTVV.

This clonotype has a count of ten or more. V and J are TRBV10-3 and TRBJ2-1, with a weak D call TRBD1 (5 bases). V was shortened by 0 bases and J by 10 bases, with 10 bases between the two germline ends. The CDR3 length is 13 residues. The germline CDR1 and CDR2 sequences are ENHRY and SYGVKD. The CDR3 is CAISESQYREQFF. The CDR3 bases are TGTGCCATCAGTGAGTCACAGTACAGGGAGCAGTTCTTC.

This clonotype was found a few times. This chain uses TRBV7-2 with TRBJ2-3, with 8 positions matching TRBD1. Trimming at V came to 2 bases and at J to 4 bases, leaving 5 bases not matched to a gene. Per the germline V gene, CDR1 is SGHTA and CDR2 is FQGNSA. CDR3 length: 15 residues. CDR3 sequence: CASSLRQGLADTQYF. CDR3 DNA sequence: TGTGCCAGCAGCTTACGACAGGGGCTAGCAGATACGCAGTATTTT.

This clonotype was observed a few times. This rearrangement joins TRBV6-1 to TRBJ2-7; possibly TRBD1 for D (5 bases). This CDR3 is built from 14 residues. CDR1 MNHNS and CDR2 SASEGT come from the germline V gene. Trimming took off 8 bases at V and 4 bases at J, with 18 bases between the two ends. In DNA, the CDR3 is TGTGCCAGCTCCCAGGGCCCCTTTAGGTACGAGCAGTACTTC. This translates into CASSQGPFRYEQYF.

This clonotype was detected ten times or more. CDR3 region: CASSPPASGSFHEQFF. The CDR3 DNA follows: TGTGCCAGCAGTCCCCCAGCTAGCGGGAGTTTTCATGAGCAGTTCTTC. The V call is TRBV28, the J call TRBJ2-1, with 10 bases aligning to TRBD2. Germline V lookup: CDR1 MDHEN, CDR2 SYDVKM. Trimming at V came to 5 bases and at J to 8 bases, leaving 12 bases not matched to a gene. This CDR3 has 16 residues.

This clonotype was seen at least ten times. The V and J genes are TRBV20-1 and TRBJ1-3; tentatively, D is TRBD1 (6 bases). V dropped 5 bases and J dropped 0 bases, with 14 bases sitting between them. The CDR3 contains 15 residues. Germline V CDR1 and CDR2: DFQATT, SNEGSKA (reference sequence). The CDR3 DNA reads TGCAGTGCTCAATTGGAGGGGGGCTCTGGAAACACCATATATTTT. This encodes CSAQLEGGSGNTIYF.

This clonotype was recorded a few times. The chain recombines TRBV6-5 with TRBJ1-1; D is undetermined. CDR3 length: 15 amino acids. The ends were cut back, 2 bases at V and 6 bases at J, with 16 bases in the middle. The germline CDR1 and CDR2 sequences are MNHEY and SVGAGI. The CDR3 DNA reads TGTGCCAGCAGTTACGTCCACCCGGGTAGTTCTGAAGCTTTCTTT. Protein: CASSYVHPGSSEAFF.

This clonotype came up many times. This CDR3 reads CASRVDRLGTGELFF. CDR3 coding DNA: TGCGCCAGCAGGGTGGACAGGTTGGGAACCGGGGAGCTGTTTTTT. This rearrangement joins TRBV4-3 to TRBJ2-2, with 7 bases identical to TRBD1. The CDR3 consists of 15 residues. J lost 5 bases, V lost 6 bases, and 9 bases had no gene match. CDR1 and CDR2 from the germline V gene are LGHNA and YSLEER.

The rearrangement uses TRBV2 and TRBJ2-3, with 8 bases fitting TRBD2. The germline gives CDR1 SNHLY, CDR2 FYNNEI. V lost 4 bases, J lost 0 bases, and 6 bases stayed unmatched. This CDR3 region has 16 residues. DNA of the CDR3: TGTGCCAGCAGTGTTCGGGGGGGACCTAGCACAGATACGCAGTATTTT. Protein product: CASSVRGGPSTDTQYF.

The sample holds many counts of this clonotype. The CDR3 bases are TGTGCCACCCAAAGGGGCGGACGGGGTGGCTACACCTTC. Translation gives CATQRGGRGGYTF. The chain combines TRBV15 with TRBJ1-2; possible D gene TRBD1, 5 bases. The CDR3 totals 13 residues. Germline-derived CDR1 and CDR2 are LNHNV and YYDKDF (reference sequence). Trimming stripped 8 bases from V and 7 bases from J, with 17 bases between.

This clonotype was counted a few times. The rearrangement links TRBV5-6 to TRBJ1-2; TRBD1 is a possible D gene (5 bases). The CDR3 contains 15 residues. CDR1 is SGHDT, CDR2 YYEEEE, per germline. V shed 3 bases and J shed 6 bases, with 18 bases lying between them. CDR3 nucleotide sequence: TGTGCCAGCAGCTGGGGTACACAGGTCCCCGATGGCTACACCTTC. This sequence encodes CASSWGTQVPDGYTF.

The V and J genes are TRBV5-1 and TRBJ2-2, with D unresolved. Germline CDR1 SGHRS, CDR2 YFSETQ. The CDR3 contains 15 residues. Trimming took 7 bases from V and 1 from J, leaving 14 bases between them. For the CDR3, the DNA is TGCGCCAGCGGTCCGGGTTTCCTGAACACCGGGGAGCTGTTTTTT. Protein product: CASGPGFLNTGELFF. Full variable domain (missing parts from reference TRBV5-1 and TRBJ2-2): KAGVTQTPRYLIKTRGQQVTLSCSPISGHRSVSWYQQTPGQGLQFLFEYFSETQRNKGNFPGRFSGRQFSNSRSEMNVSTLELGDSALYLCASGPGFLNTGELFFGEGSRLTVL.

This chain joins TRBV6-2 or TRBV6-3 and TRBJ2-2; D may correspond to TRBD1 or TRBD2 (6 bases each). The V gene lost 1 base and the J gene lost 5 bases, with 14 bases spanning the gap. Germline-derived CDR1 and CDR2 are MNHEY and SVGEGT. The CDR3 extends over 16 amino acids. In DNA form, the CDR3 reads TGTGCCAGCAGTTACTGGGGGGCGCGTGAAACCGGGGAGCTGTTTTTT. The encoded protein is CASSYWGARETGELFF.

This clonotype occurred a few times. CDR3 nucleotide sequence: TGTGCCAGCAGCTTAACTGGGCCCACAGATACGCAGTATTTT. The encoded protein is CASSLTGPTDTQYF. The chain links TRBV7-2 to TRBJ2-3; D unclear. Germline assignment: CDR1 SGHTA and CDR2 FQGNSA. The CDR3 is 14 residues long. Trimming stripped 2 bases from V and 2 bases from J, with 8 bases between.

This clonotype has a handful of counts. The J gene is TRBJ2-1, the V gene TRBV4-3; either TRBD1 or TRBD2 may supply D (6 bases each). CDR1 is LGHNA and CDR2 is YSLEER in the germline V gene. The V end was cut by 0 bases, the J end by 12 bases, with 18 bases between. CDR3 size: 15 residues. The CDR3 sequence: CASSQEWDPGGGQFF. The CDR3 DNA sequence: TGCGCCAGCAGCCAAGAATGGGACCCAGGAGGGGGGCAGTTCTTC.

V is TRBV27 and J is TRBJ2-1, with a possible D match to TRBD1 (6 bases). Germline loops: CDR1 MNHEY, CDR2 SMNVEV (reference sequence). This CDR3 is built from 12 residues. V dropped 8 bases and J dropped 3 bases, with 8 bases sitting between them. The CDR3, as DNA: TGTGCCAGCGGGGGCTTCTACAATGAGCAGTTCTTC. Translated: CASGGFYNEQFF.

The J gene is TRBJ1-1, the V gene TRBV3-1; D remains ambiguous. Trimming cost V 5 bases and J 2 bases, with 12 bases left between them. The CDR3 totals 14 residues. The germline V gene encodes CDR1 LGHDT and CDR2 YNNKEL (reference sequence). The CDR3 bases are TGTGCCAGCAGCTTAAATTCACCCAACACTGAAGCTTTCTTT. Its translation is CASSLNSPNTEAFF.

This clonotype has a handful of counts. The rearrangement uses TRBV20-1 and TRBJ2-1; 14 bases fit TRBD2. CDR3 length: 14 amino acids. The V gene end was trimmed by 3 bases and the J gene end by 9 bases; junction bases not matched to a gene: 4. Germline CDR1 is DFQATT and CDR2 is SNEGSKA (reference sequence). The CDR3 sequence: CSASPGLAGGEQFF. In nucleotides, the CDR3 is TGCAGTGCTAGCCCCGGACTAGCGGGGGGTGAGCAGTTCTTC.

The chain uses TRBV7-2 and TRBJ2-1, with 12 bases lining up with TRBD2. Germline-derived CDR1 and CDR2 are SGHTA and FQGNSA. With 5 bases clipped from V and 13 bases from J, the junction kept 6 bases outside the gene matches. The CDR3 loop spans 13 amino acids. The CDR3 DNA sequence: TGTGCCAGCAGCGAGCGGACTAGCGGGGTCCAGTTCTTC. Residues: CASSERTSGVQFF.

The rearrangement links TRBV20-1 to TRBJ2-1, with D perhaps assigned TRBD1 or TRBD2 (6 bases each). V lost 6 bases and J 6 bases, leaving 18 bases between the germline ends. CDR1 and CDR2 from the germline V gene are DFQATT and SNEGSKA (reference sequence). The CDR3 is made up of 14 amino acids. The DNA of the CDR3 is TGCAGTGCCACCCTAGCGACAGGTAGCAATGAGCAGTTCTTC. Translated: CSATLATGSNEQFF.